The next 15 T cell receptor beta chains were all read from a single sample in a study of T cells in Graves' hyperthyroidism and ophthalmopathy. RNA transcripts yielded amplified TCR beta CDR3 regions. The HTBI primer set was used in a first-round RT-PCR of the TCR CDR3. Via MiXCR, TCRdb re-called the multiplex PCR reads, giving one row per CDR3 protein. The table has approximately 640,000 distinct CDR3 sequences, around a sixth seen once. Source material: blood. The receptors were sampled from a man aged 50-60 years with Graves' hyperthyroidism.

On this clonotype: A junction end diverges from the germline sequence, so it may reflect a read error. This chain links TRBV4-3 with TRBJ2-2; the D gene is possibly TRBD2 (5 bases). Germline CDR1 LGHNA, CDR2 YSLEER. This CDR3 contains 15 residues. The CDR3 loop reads CASSQEGSETGEPFF. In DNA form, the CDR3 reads TGCGCCAGCAGCCAAGAGGGAAGTGAAACCGGGGAGCCGTTTTTT.

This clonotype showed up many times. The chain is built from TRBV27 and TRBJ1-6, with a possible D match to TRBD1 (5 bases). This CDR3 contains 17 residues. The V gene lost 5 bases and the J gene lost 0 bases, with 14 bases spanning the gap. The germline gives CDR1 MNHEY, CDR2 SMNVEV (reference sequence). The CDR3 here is CASSPEGGHSYNSPLHF. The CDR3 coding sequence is TGTGCCAGCAGTCCGGAAGGCGGACACTCCTATAATTCACCCCTCCACTTT.

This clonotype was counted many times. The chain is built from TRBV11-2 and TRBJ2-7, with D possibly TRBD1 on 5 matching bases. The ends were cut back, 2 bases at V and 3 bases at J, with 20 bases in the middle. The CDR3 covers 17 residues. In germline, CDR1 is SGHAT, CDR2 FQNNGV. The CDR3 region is CASSLRPRGATLYEQYF. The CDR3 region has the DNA TGTGCCAGCAGCTTAAGGCCTAGGGGCGCGACCCTCTACGAGCAGTACTTC.

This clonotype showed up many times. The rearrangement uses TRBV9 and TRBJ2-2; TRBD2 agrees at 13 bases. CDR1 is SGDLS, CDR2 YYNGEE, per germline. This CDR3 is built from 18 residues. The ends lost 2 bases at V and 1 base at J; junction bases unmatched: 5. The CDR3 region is CASSVRTSGSGNTGELFF. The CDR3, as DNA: TGTGCCAGCAGCGTCCGGACTAGCGGGAGCGGGAACACCGGGGAGCTGTTTTTT.

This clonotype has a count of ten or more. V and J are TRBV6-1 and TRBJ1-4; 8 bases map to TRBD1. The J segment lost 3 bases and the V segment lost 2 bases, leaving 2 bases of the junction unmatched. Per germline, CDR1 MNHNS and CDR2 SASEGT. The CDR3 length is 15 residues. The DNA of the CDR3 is TGTGCCAGCAGTGAACAGGGGGCGGCTAATGAAAAACTGTTTTTT. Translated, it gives CASSEQGAANEKLFF.

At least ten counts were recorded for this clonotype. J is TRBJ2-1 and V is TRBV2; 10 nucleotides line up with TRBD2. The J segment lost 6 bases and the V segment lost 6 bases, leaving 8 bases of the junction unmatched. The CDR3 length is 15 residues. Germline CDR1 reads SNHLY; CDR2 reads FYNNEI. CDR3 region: CASRDSSGSGNEQFF. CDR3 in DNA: TGTGCCAGCAGGGATTCTAGCGGGAGTGGCAATGAGCAGTTCTTC.

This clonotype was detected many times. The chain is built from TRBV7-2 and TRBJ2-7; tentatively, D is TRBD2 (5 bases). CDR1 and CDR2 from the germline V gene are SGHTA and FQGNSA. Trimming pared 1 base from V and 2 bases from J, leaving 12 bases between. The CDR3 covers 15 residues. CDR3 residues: CASSLGAGLTYEQYF. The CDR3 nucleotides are TGTGCCAGCAGCTTAGGCGCGGGTCTAACCTACGAGCAGTACTTC.

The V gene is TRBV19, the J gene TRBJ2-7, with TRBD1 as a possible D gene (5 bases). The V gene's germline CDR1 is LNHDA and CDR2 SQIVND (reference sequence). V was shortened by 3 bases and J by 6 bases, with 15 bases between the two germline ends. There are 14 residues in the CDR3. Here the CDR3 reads CASSIFPGNGEQYF. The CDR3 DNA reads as TGTGCCAGTAGTATCTTCCCAGGGAATGGCGAGCAGTACTTC.

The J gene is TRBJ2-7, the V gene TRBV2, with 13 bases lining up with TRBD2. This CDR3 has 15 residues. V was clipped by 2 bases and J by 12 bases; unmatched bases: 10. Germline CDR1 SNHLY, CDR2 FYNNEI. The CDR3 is CASSEFGTSGTPTYF. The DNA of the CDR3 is TGTGCCAGCAGTGAATTTGGGACTAGCGGGACCCCGACGTACTTC. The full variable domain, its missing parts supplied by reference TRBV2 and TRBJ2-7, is EPEVTQTPSHQVTQMGQEVILRCVPISNHLYFYWYRQILGQKVEFLVSFYNNEISEKSEIFDDQFSVERPDGSNFTLKIRSTKLEDSAMYFCASSEFGTSGTPTYFGPGTRLTVT.

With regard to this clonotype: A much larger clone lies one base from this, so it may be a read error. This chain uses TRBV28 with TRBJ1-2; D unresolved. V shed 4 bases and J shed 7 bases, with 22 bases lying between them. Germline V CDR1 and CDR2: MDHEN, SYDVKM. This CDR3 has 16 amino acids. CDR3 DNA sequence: TGTGCCAGCAGTTACGCCATCCTCCGGACCCTTACTGGCTACACCTTC. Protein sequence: CASSYAILRTLTGYTF.

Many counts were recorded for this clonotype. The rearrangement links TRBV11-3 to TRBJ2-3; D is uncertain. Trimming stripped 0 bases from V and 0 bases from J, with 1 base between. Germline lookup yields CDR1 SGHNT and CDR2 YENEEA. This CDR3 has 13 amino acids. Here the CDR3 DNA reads TGTGCCAGCAGCTTAGAAAGCACAGATACGCAGTATTTT. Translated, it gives CASSLESTDTQYF.

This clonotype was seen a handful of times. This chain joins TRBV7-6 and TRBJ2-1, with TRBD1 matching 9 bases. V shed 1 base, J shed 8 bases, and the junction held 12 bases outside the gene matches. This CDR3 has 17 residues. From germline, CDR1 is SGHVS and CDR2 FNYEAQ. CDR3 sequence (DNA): TGTGCCAGCAGCTTAGACACCCCCGGGACAGGGATCGATGAGCAGTTCTTC. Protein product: CASSLDTPGTGIDEQFF.

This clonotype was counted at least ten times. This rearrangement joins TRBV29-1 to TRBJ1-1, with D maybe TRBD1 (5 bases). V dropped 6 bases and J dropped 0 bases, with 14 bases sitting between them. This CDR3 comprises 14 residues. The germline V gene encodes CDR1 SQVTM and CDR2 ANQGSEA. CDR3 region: CSVKRQQMNTEAFF. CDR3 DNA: TGCAGCGTCAAACGACAGCAAATGAACACTGAAGCTTTCTTT.

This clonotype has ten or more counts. The CDR3 is CSANDNEQFF. CDR3 in DNA: TGCAGTGCTAATGACAATGAGCAGTTCTTC. The rearrangement links TRBV20-1 to TRBJ2-1; D is unresolved. The CDR3 totals 10 residues. CDR1 is DFQATT and CDR2 is SNEGSKA in the germline V gene (reference sequence). V lost 4 bases and J 5 bases, leaving 3 bases between the germline ends.

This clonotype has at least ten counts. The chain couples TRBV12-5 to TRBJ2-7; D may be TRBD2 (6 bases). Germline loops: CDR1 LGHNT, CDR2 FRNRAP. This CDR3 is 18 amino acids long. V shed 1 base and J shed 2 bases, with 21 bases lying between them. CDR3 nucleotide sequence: TGTGCTAGTGGTTTGGCCCTCCGGGAGTTGGGTCCAACCTACGAGCAGTACTTC. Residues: CASGLALRELGPTYEQYF.